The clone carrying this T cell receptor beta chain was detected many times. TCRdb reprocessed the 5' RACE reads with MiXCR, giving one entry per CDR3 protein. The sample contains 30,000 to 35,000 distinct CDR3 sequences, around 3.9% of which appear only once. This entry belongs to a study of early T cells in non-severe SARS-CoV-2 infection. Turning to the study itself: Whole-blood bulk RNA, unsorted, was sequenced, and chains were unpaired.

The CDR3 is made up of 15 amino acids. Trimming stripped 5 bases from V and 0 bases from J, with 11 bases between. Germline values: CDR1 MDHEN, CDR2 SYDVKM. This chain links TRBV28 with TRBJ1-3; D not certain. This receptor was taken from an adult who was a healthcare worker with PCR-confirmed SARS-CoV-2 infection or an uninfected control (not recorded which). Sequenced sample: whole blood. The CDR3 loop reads CASSSRATSGNTIYF. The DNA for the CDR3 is TGTGCCAGCAGTAGCCGGGCTACCTCTGGAAACACCATATATTTT.